The 30 T cell receptor beta chains given below trace back to one sample, sequenced in a study of CD8 T cells in ankylosing spondylitis. TCRdb itself ran the 5' RACE reads through MiXCR, one entry per CDR3 protein. The sample includes around 150,000 distinct CDR3 sequences, more than 40% of them seen just once. Specimen: synovial fluid, either unsorted or a sorted T cell fraction (not recorded which). Every receptor here comes from a male donor with ankylosing spondylitis.

CDR3 protein: CASSLTSGRRYEQYF. CDR3 nucleotides: TGTGCCAGCTCGCTGACTAGCGGGAGAAGGTACGAGCAGTACTTC. This sequence joins TRBV18 and TRBJ2-7; 12 positions match TRBD2. Germline lookup yields CDR1 KGHSH and CDR2 LQKENI. Germline trimming cut 6 bases from V and 4 bases from J; bases unmatched to any gene: 7. The CDR3 extends over 15 amino acids.

This sequence joins TRBV6-6 and TRBJ2-2; D remains unclear. Germline V lookup: CDR1 MNHNY, CDR2 SVGAGI (reference sequence). This CDR3 comprises 13 residues. Deletions cut 2 bases from V and 5 bases from J, with 6 bases between. In DNA form, the CDR3 reads TGTGCCAGCAGTTACGTGGTTACCGGGGAGCTGTTTTTT. Residues: CASSYVVTGELFF.

The genes are TRBV27 and TRBJ2-2; 8 bases are a match to TRBD2. Trimming cost V 0 bases and J 2 bases; bases outside gene matches: 8. Per germline, CDR1 MNHEY and CDR2 SMNVEV (reference sequence). The CDR3 is made up of 18 amino acids. The CDR3 region has the DNA TGTGCCAGCAGTTTATCCCCAGGACTAGCCGAAAACACCGGGGAGCTGTTTTTT. It is translated as CASSLSPGLAENTGELFF.

This clonotype appeared once. The chain is built from TRBV27 and TRBJ1-2; tentative D call: TRBD1 (5 bases). CDR1 is MNHEY and CDR2 is SMNVEV in the germline V gene (reference sequence). The CDR3 spans 14 residues. V was cut by 10 bases and J by 5 bases, with 20 bases left in between. The CDR3 sequence: CATSRWGRGYGYTF. CDR3 nucleotide sequence: TGTGCCACCTCGAGGTGGGGGAGAGGGTATGGCTACACCTTC.

The genes are TRBV5-1 and TRBJ1-6; the D is unclear. Per germline, CDR1 SGHRS and CDR2 YFSETQ. V was trimmed by 4 bases and J by 4 bases, leaving 15 bases between them. This CDR3 contains 16 residues. CDR3 nucleotide sequence: TGCGCCAGCAGCAGCTTCCGACTGACGTATAATTCACCCCTCCACTTT. It translates to CASSSFRLTYNSPLHF.

This chain connects TRBV7-2 to TRBJ1-1, with D maybe TRBD1 (5 bases). Per germline, CDR1 SGHTA and CDR2 FQGNSA. V dropped 6 bases and J dropped 4 bases, with 15 bases sitting between them. The CDR3 runs to 14 residues. The CDR3 DNA follows: TGTGCCAGCAGTCGGACCAGGGTGAGCACTGAAGCTTTCTTT. Amino acids: CASSRTRVSTEAFF.

The chain links TRBV12-1 to TRBJ1-2; the table names TRBD1, a call not compared with the DNA. TRBV12-1 is an annotated pseudogene. The CDR3 totals 14 residues. DNA of the CDR3: TGTGCCAGCAGCTGCCGTGACAGGGGAGATGGCTACACCTTC. This gives the protein CASSCRDRGDGYTF.

The CDR3 DNA reads as TGTGCCAGCAGTGAATGGGAGGGCTCCTACGAGCAGTACTTC. Its translation: CASSEWEGSYEQYF. This rearrangement joins TRBV2 to TRBJ2-7; 7 bases agree with TRBD2. V was pared by 2 bases and J by 0 bases, with 1 base of the junction left unmatched. This CDR3 has 14 amino acids. Germline V gene data show CDR1 as SNHLY and CDR2 as FYNNEI.

This clonotype was seen a few times. J is TRBJ2-7 and V is TRBV28, with 9 bases matching TRBD1. The CDR3 extends over 16 amino acids. The germline gives CDR1 MDHEN, CDR2 SYDVKM. Losses at the gene ends were 3 bases for V and 3 bases for J; bases not matched to a gene: 9. The CDR3 region is CASSFGLDRGSYEQYF. The CDR3 nucleotides are TGTGCCAGCAGTTTTGGTCTCGACAGGGGGAGCTACGAGCAGTACTTC.

The chain carries TRBV25-1 and TRBJ2-1; 7 nucleotides align to TRBD2. The CDR3 sequence is 13 residues long. Germline CDR1 MGHDK, CDR2 SYGVNS. The V and J ends lost 1 base and 7 bases, in that order; junction bases with no gene match: 1. CDR3 in DNA: TGTGCCAGCAGTGAATGGGGGGGGAATGAGCAGTTCTTC. Translating it yields CASSEWGGNEQFF.

This rearrangement joins TRBV7-3 to TRBJ1-1, with TRBD1 matching over 7 bases. Trimming cost V 1 base and J 0 bases; bases outside gene matches: 14. Germline V CDR1 and CDR2: SGHTA, FQGTGA. The CDR3 length is 19 residues. The DNA of the CDR3 is TGTGCCAGCAGCTTAAACACCATCAGGACAGGCGGCATGAACACTGAAGCTTTCTTT. Residues: CASSLNTIRTGGMNTEAFF. Looking up the rest from reference TRBV7-3 and TRBJ1-1 gives the full variable domain: GAGVSQTPSNKVTEKGKYVELRCDPISGHTALYWYRQSLGQGPEFLIYFQGTGAADDSGLPNDRFFAVRPEGSVSTLKIQRTERGDSAVYLCASSLNTIRTGGMNTEAFFGQGTRLTVV.

In its sample, this clonotype was seen once. The chain has TRBV20-1 and TRBJ2-7; 7 bases match TRBD1. CDR3 length equals 13 residues. Germline V gene data show CDR1 as DFQATT and CDR2 as SNEGSKA (reference sequence). CDR3 coding DNA: TGCTCCATCCCCCGGGACAGCCCCTACGAGCAGTACTTC. Its protein is CSIPRDSPYEQYF.

The chain uses TRBV12-3 or TRBV12-4 and TRBJ2-5; 7 bases align to TRBD1. V dropped 3 bases and J dropped 3; count of bases not matched to a gene: 10. The CDR3 spans 16 residues. The CDR3 DNA reads as TGTGCCAGCAGTTTCTTCGGACAGGCCGTGGAAGAGACCCAGTACTTC. Amino acid sequence: CASSFFGQAVEETQYF.

The chain is built from TRBV12-3 or TRBV12-4 and TRBJ2-1, with unresolved D. Deletions cut 6 bases from V and 4 bases from J, with 10 bases between. The CDR3 runs 13 residues. The DNA for the CDR3 is TGTGCCAGCAGCCCCTTTCCATACAATGAGCAGTTCTTC. It translates to CASSPFPYNEQFF.

The chain couples TRBV13 to TRBJ2-1; TRBD2 agrees at 9 bases. J was trimmed by 3 bases and V by 10 bases; bases with no gene match: 7. Germline CDR1 and CDR2: PRHDT and FYEKMQ (reference sequence). The CDR3 length is 14 residues. The CDR3 DNA reads as TGTGCCACGGGGCTAGCGGGGAGCTACAATGAGCAGTTCTTC. Protein: CATGLAGSYNEQFF.

This clonotype was seen only a few times. The V call is TRBV7-9, the J call TRBJ2-1, with D perhaps TRBD1 (7 bases). The CDR3 sequence is 15 residues long. Looked up from germline, CDR1 is SEHNR and CDR2 is FQNEAQ (reference sequence). V lost 5 bases and J lost 0, with 11 bases in between. The CDR3 region has the DNA TGTGCCAGCAGCCAGGGGGGAACCTCCTACAATGAGCAGTTCTTC. It encodes CASSQGGTSYNEQFF.

This clonotype came up a few times. The V and J genes are TRBV14 and TRBJ1-2; D might be TRBD1 (5 bases). CDR1 is SGHDN, CDR2 FVKESK, per germline. There are 13 residues in the CDR3. The ends were cut back, 1 base at V and 4 bases at J, with 7 bases in the middle. CDR3 nucleotides: TGTGCCAGCAGCCAAGGACAGACCTATGGCTACACCTTC. It codes for CASSQGQTYGYTF.

This clonotype was recorded a few times. The chain joins TRBV12-3 or TRBV12-4 to TRBJ2-3; 16 bases agree with TRBD2. The CDR3 is made up of 16 amino acids. V was clipped by 6 bases and J by 5 bases; unmatched bases: 5. CDR3 coding DNA: TGTGCCAGCAGGGGGACTAGCGGGGGGGCGTTAGATACGCAGTATTTT. It is translated as CASRGTSGGALDTQYF.

This sequence joins TRBV5-8 and TRBJ2-7; no clear D gene. There are 15 residues in the CDR3. V was clipped by 4 bases and J by 3 bases, with 17 bases between them. CDR1 is SGHTS, CDR2 YDEGEE, per germline. The CDR3 reads CASSLFPPVRYEQYF. DNA of the CDR3: TGTGCCAGCAGCCTCTTTCCCCCTGTCCGCTACGAGCAGTACTTC.

The chain has TRBV7-9 and TRBJ2-7; D is possibly TRBD1 (6 bases). Germline CDR1 SEHNR, CDR2 FQNEAQ (reference sequence). V was clipped by 3 bases and J by 5 bases, with 17 bases between them. The CDR3 has 15 residues. The CDR3 region is CASSLGAGVFHEQYF. Here the CDR3 DNA reads TGTGCCAGCAGCTTGGGGGCAGGTGTGTTCCACGAGCAGTACTTC.

V and J are TRBV6-1 and TRBJ2-1; D gene unclear. The CDR3 contains 14 residues. CDR1 is MNHNS, CDR2 SASEGT, per germline. Trimming shortened V by 11 bases and J by 1 base, and 15 bases separated the two germline ends. The CDR3 DNA reads as TGTGCCGCGGCCCCTTCCCAGTCCTACAATGAGCAGTTCTTC. Encoded protein: CAAAPSQSYNEQFF.

The CDR3 is CASSDSERGDYNEQFF. CDR3 nucleotide sequence: TGTGCCAGCAGTGACTCGGAGCGGGGGGACTACAATGAGCAGTTCTTC. The chain employs TRBV6-4 and TRBJ2-1; 9 bases are a match to TRBD2. V was pared by 0 bases and J by 3 bases, with 3 bases of the junction left unmatched. This CDR3 has 16 amino acids. Germline V CDR1 and CDR2: MRHNA, SNTAGT.

This clonotype was counted a few times. The V call is TRBV20-1, the J call TRBJ2-3, with D possibly TRBD2 on 6 matching bases. V was clipped by 3 bases and J by 0 bases, with 10 bases between them. The CDR3 runs to 14 residues. CDR1 is DFQATT, CDR2 SNEGSKA, per germline (reference sequence). CDR3 coding DNA: TGCAGTGCTAGTGGTGGGACTAGCACAGATACGCAGTATTTT. As protein: CSASGGTSTDTQYF.

The chain combines TRBV12-3 or TRBV12-4 with TRBJ2-4; D call uncertain. The V end lost 4 bases, the J end lost 8 bases, and 9 bases lay between the germline ends. This CDR3 comprises 12 residues. The CDR3 loop reads CASSSPTHIQYF. The CDR3 DNA reads as TGTGCCAGCAGTTCTCCGACACACATTCAGTACTTC.

This sequence joins TRBV12-3 or TRBV12-4 and TRBJ1-2; possibly TRBD1 for D (6 bases). This CDR3 is 15 amino acids long. V shed 7 bases and J shed 2 bases, with 17 bases lying between them. The CDR3 DNA reads as TGTGCCAGCATTACTCTCGAGAGGGGGAACTATGGCTACACCTTC. Residues: CASITLERGNYGYTF.

The chain links TRBV5-1 to TRBJ2-2, with unresolved D. Trimming pared 0 bases from V and 1 base from J, leaving 7 bases between. The V gene's germline CDR1 is SGHRS and CDR2 YFSETQ. This CDR3 comprises 15 residues. The CDR3 loop is CASSLGLVNTGELFF. The CDR3 nucleotides read TGCGCCAGCAGCTTGGGGCTGGTGAACACCGGGGAGCTGTTTTTT. The whole variable domain, remainder taken from reference TRBV5-1 and TRBJ2-2, is KAGVTQTPRYLIKTRGQQVTLSCSPISGHRSVSWYQQTPGQGLQFLFEYFSETQRNKGNFPGRFSGRQFSNSRSEMNVSTLELGDSALYLCASSLGLVNTGELFFGEGSRLTVL.

This clonotype came up a few times. The gene calls are TRBV28 and TRBJ2-7; D is ambiguous. The CDR3 runs 13 residues. Germline-derived CDR1 and CDR2 are MDHEN and SYDVKM. Deletions cut 6 bases from V and 0 bases from J, with 9 bases between. The CDR3 DNA reads TGTGCCAGCAGGGTGGATGGCTCCTACGAGCAGTACTTC. Protein: CASRVDGSYEQYF. The full variable domain, its missing parts supplied by reference TRBV28 and TRBJ2-7, is DVKVTQSSRYLVKRTGEKVFLECVQDMDHENMFWYRQDPGLGLRLIYFSYDVKMKEKGDIPEGYSVSREKKERFSLILESASTNQTSMYLCASRVDGSYEQYFGPGTRLTVT.

This clonotype was picked up a small number of times. V is TRBV20-1 and J is TRBJ2-1, with TRBD2 identical over 13 bases. The CDR3 consists of 16 residues. V lost 6 bases and J lost 8; bases outside the gene matches: 13. The germline V gene encodes CDR1 DFQATT and CDR2 SNEGSKA (reference sequence). CDR3 loop: CSAGTSGTPHVDEQFF. CDR3 coding DNA: TGCAGTGCAGGGACTAGCGGGACCCCGCATGTCGATGAGCAGTTCTTC.

This clonotype was detected only a few times. The DNA of the CDR3 is TGTGCCAGCAGCCGACTACGACCCTTCCAAGAGACCCAGTACTTC. Translation: CASSRLRPFQETQYF. This rearrangement joins TRBV3-1 to TRBJ2-5; possibly TRBD2 for D (5 bases). The CDR3 runs to 15 residues. CDR1 is LGHDT, CDR2 YNNKEL, per germline (reference sequence). The V and J ends lost 4 bases and 1 base respectively, with 13 bases between them.

The rearrangement joins TRBV11-2 to TRBJ1-2; 9 positions match TRBD1. The germline gives CDR1 SGHAT, CDR2 FQNNGV. The V and J ends lost 4 bases and 5 bases, in that order; junction bases with no gene match: 8. The CDR3 consists of 15 residues. The chain's CDR3 is CASSSSYRGRYGYTF. The CDR3 DNA is TGTGCCAGCAGCTCATCTTACAGGGGGCGTTATGGCTACACCTTC.